This entry lists 2 T cell receptor beta chains sequenced from one sample in a study of beta chain features in type 1 diabetes. All of the isolated RNA was reverse transcribed, so expressed TCRB transcripts were sequenced. Some clones are missing from TCRdb's copy, which holds only in-frame ones; the method was immunoSEQ multiplex PCR. The sample gives under 95,000 clones, roughly 31% of which show up once; 0.35% to 0.45% is in the top ten. The sample comprised stem cell memory CD4+ T cells from blood. The receptors stem from a woman between 18 and 30 years old in good health.

This clone was seen a handful of times. CDR3 sequence reads: CASSISGTQLYEQYF. The CDR3, as DNA: TGTGCCAGTAGTATCTCAGGGACTCAACTCTACGAGCAGTACTTC. The rearrangement links TRBV19 to TRBJ2-7; D may be TRBD2 (6 bases). Germline V gene data show CDR1 as LNHDA and CDR2 as SQIVND (reference sequence). V was shortened by 3 bases and J by 3 bases, with 15 bases between the two germline ends. There are 15 residues in the CDR3.

This clone was seen a handful of times. This chain connects TRBV19 to TRBJ2-3, with 13 bases matching TRBD2. Germline CDR1 reads LNHDA; CDR2 reads SQIVND (reference sequence). CDR3 length: 16 amino acids. The ends lost 5 bases at V and 4 bases at J; junction bases unmatched: 6. CDR3 bases: TGTGCCAGTAGTCCCTGGACTAGCGGGAGTGCAGATACGCAGTATTTT. Translated: CASSPWTSGSADTQYF.